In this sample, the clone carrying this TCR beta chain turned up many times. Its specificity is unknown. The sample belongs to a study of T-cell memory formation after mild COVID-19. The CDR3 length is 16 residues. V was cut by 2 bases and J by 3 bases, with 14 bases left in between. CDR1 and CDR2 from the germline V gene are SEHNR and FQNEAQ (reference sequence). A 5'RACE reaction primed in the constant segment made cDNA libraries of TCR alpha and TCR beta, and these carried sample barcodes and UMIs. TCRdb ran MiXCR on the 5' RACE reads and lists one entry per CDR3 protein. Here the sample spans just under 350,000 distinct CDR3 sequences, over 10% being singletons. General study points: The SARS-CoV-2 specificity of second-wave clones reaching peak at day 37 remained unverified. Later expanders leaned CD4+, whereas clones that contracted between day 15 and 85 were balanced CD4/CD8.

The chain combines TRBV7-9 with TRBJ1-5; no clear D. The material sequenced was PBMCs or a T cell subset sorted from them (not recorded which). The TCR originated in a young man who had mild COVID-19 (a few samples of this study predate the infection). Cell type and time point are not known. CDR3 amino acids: CASSLLRQAANQPQHF. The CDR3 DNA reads TGTGCCAGCAGCTTACTGCGCCAGGCAGCCAATCAGCCCCAGCATTTT.